This is a list of T cell receptor beta chains from one sample in a study of blood T cell repertoires in COVID-19. Only in-frame clones appear in the TCRdb table, and some are missing; sequencing was by immunoSEQ multiplex PCR. The data show under 95,000 clones, 70% to 90% seen once. Sequenced: peripheral blood. These receptors originate from a woman older than 75 with COVID-19, enrolled during active disease. CDR3s include the opening cysteine and the closing phenylalanine or tryptophan. A D gene is named only where the DNA matches it firmly. Clone size appears in some rows only: once, few, many, or a class for an expanded clone.

V gene: TRBV7-2; D gene: NA; J gene: TRBJ2-5; clone size: NA; CDR3 DNA: TGTGCCAGCAGCTTAGTTAGGGGTCTATCACGAGAGACCCAGTACTTC; CDR3 protein: CASSLVRGLSRETQYF
V gene: TRBV19; D gene: NA; J gene: TRBJ1-2; clone size: NA; CDR3 DNA: TGTGCCAGTAGTCTCAGCCCCGGGGGTTATGGCTACACCTTC; CDR3 protein: CASSLSPGGYGYTF
V gene: TRBV6-1; D gene: TRBD2; J gene: TRBJ2-1; clone size: NA; CDR3 DNA: TGTGCCAGCAGTGTAGGGCGGGGGACCCACAATGAGCAGTTCTTC; CDR3 protein: CASSVGRGTHNEQFF
V gene: TRBV20-1; D gene: NA; J gene: TRBJ2-3; clone size: NA; CDR3 DNA: TGCAGTGCTAGTACGGCGGCAGATACGCAGTATTTT; CDR3 protein: CSASTAADTQYF
V gene: TRBV20-1; D gene: NA; J gene: TRBJ2-1; clone size: NA; CDR3 DNA: TGCAGTACTACGGGGGTTAATGAGCAGTTCTTC; CDR3 protein: CSTTGVNEQFF
V gene: TRBV11-2; D gene: NA; J gene: TRBJ1-1; clone size: few; CDR3 DNA: TGTGCCAGCAGCTTCAGTGTTTTTCTCAGGAACACTGAAGCTTTCTTT; CDR3 protein: CASSFSVFLRNTEAFF
V gene: TRBV9; D gene: TRBD1; J gene: TRBJ2-7; clone size: NA; CDR3 DNA: TGTGCCAGCAGCGTTGCAGGACAGGGTTACGAGCAGTACTTC; CDR3 protein: CASSVAGQGYEQYF
V gene: TRBV4-3; D gene: TRBD2; J gene: TRBJ2-1; clone size: few; CDR3 DNA: TGCGCCAGCAGCCAGGCTGGACTAGCGGGGGATGAGCAGTTCTTC; CDR3 protein: CASSQAGLAGDEQFF
V gene: TRBV5-1; D gene: TRBD2; J gene: TRBJ2-1; clone size: NA; CDR3 DNA: TGCGCCAGCAGCTGGGGACTAGCGGGTTACAATGAGCAGTTCTTC; CDR3 protein: CASSWGLAGYNEQFF
V gene: TRBV5-1; D gene: TRBD1; J gene: TRBJ1-6; clone size: NA; CDR3 DNA: TGCGCCAGCAGCTTGCAGGGGGCTTTTGCGAATTCACCCCTCCACTTT; CDR3 protein: CASSLQGAFANSPLHF
V gene: TRBV7-9; D gene: NA; J gene: TRBJ1-4; clone size: NA; CDR3 DNA: TGTGCCAGCAGCTTACAGGGATACAATGAAAAACTGTTTTTT; CDR3 protein: CASSLQGYNEKLFF
V gene: TRBV7-2; D gene: NA; J gene: TRBJ1-2; clone size: NA; CDR3 DNA: TGTGCCAGCAGCCCCCCCCGCTTGCGGGCTAACTATGGCTACACCTTC; CDR3 protein: CASSPPRLRANYGYTF
V gene: TRBV7-3; D gene: NA; J gene: TRBJ2-1; clone size: NA; CDR3 DNA: TGTGCCAGCAGCCCAGGAGGTAATGAGCAGTTCTTC; CDR3 protein: CASSPGGNEQFF
V gene: TRBV7-2; D gene: TRBD2; J gene: TRBJ2-1; clone size: few; CDR3 DNA: TGTGCCAGCAGCTTATGGGCGGGGGGGAACAATGAGCAGTTCTTC; CDR3 protein: CASSLWAGGNNEQFF
V gene: TRBV28; D gene: TRBD1; J gene: TRBJ2-3; clone size: NA; CDR3 DNA: TGTGCCAGCAGACCAGGGGGAGCGAGAGATACGCAGTATTTT; CDR3 protein: CASRPGGARDTQYF
V gene: TRBV28; D gene: TRBD1; J gene: TRBJ1-2; clone size: NA; CDR3 DNA: TGTGCCAGCATCAGGGGGCGAGGCTATGGCTACACCTTC; CDR3 protein: CASIRGRGYGYTF
V gene: TRBV24-1; D gene: TRBD1; J gene: TRBJ2-7; clone size: NA; CDR3 DNA: TGTGCCACCAGTGATCCCTCGGGACAGGGGCGGGAGCAGTACTTC; CDR3 protein: CATSDPSGQGREQYF
V gene: TRBV6-4; D gene: NA; J gene: TRBJ2-4; clone size: NA; CDR3 DNA: TGTGCCACCCCTCGAGGGTGGCGAAACATTCAGTACTTC; CDR3 protein: CATPRGWRNIQYF
V gene: TRBV3-1/TRBV3-2; D gene: TRBD1; J gene: TRBJ2-7; clone size: NA; CDR3 DNA: TGTGCCAGCAGCCGGAGGACAGGGGTCCTCCGGGATCTCTACGAGCAGTACTTC; CDR3 protein: CASSRRTGVLRDLYEQYF
V gene: TRBV3-1/TRBV3-2; D gene: NA; J gene: TRBJ2-3; clone size: NA; CDR3 DNA: TGTGCCAGCAGAAGCCTCTCAGATACGCAGTATTTT; CDR3 protein: CASRSLSDTQYF
V gene: TRBV7-2; D gene: NA; J gene: TRBJ2-7; clone size: NA; CDR3 DNA: TGTGCCAGCAGCCCCGACAGGTATAGCTACGAGCAGTACTTC; CDR3 protein: CASSPDRYSYEQYF